The T cell receptor beta chain under discussion was sequenced for a study of beta chain features in type 1 diabetes (dated by TCRdb to the late 2010s). Context from the whole study: Mean age, gender distribution, total cell number and subset yield were not different between patients and healthy donors. Whereas all 28 donors provided naive and central memory subsets, regulatory and stem cell-like memory subsets were isolated from just 8 patients and about 8 healthy donors. A total of roughly 100,000,000 sorted cells were examined across all samples, and the number of cells per subset was strongly correlated with RNA yield. The study compared TCRB repertoires of sorted circulating CD4+ T cell subsets between recently diagnosed type 1 diabetes patients and matched healthy donors. The study at large found these results: Because small numbers of individuals were included in the HLA sub-analyses, any influence of HLA type on TCRB rearrangement was left unresolved. Naive, central memory and regulatory TCRB repertoires appeared more similar among patients than among healthy donors. At VDJ recombination sites, patients with type 1 diabetes made fewer insertions and deleted more nucleotides, a pattern implying thymic rearrangement abnormalities. Shorter templates might have been favored by PCR, but patient and control samples were amplified and corrected together, so both groups would have been affected equally by any skew. Type 1 diabetes patients showed a moderate but significant shortening of TCRB CDR3 length in all four CD4+ subsets. Sequencing cDNA rather than genomic DNA could over-represent highly expressing activated cells, although activation and CD3 levels did not differ between groups.

Turning to this clone: The target of this receptor is not known. No much larger clonotype is one base removed from it; base qualities were not supplied.

V loses 0 bases of germline sequence and J loses 7 bases, and the interval between the two ends is 14 bases. The CDR3 covers 15 residues, taking in both the cysteine and the phenylalanine. Left in the record is the CDR3 DNA by itself, 45 bases read in frame from the first base. In the germline V gene, CDR1 corresponds to SGDLS and CDR2 to YYNGEE. Each donor gave one peripheral blood draw, averaging roughly 120 mL, which was collected into heparinised tubes. Using a panel that included CD45RO, CCR7, CD25, CD127, CD95 and CD27, naive, central memory, regulatory and stem cell-like memory CD4+ T cells were sorted on a BD FACSAria II. All sorted populations exceeded 95% purity. PBMCs were separated immediately by Lymphoprep density gradient centrifugation and were stained directly, without being cultured. To minimize batch effects, samples were stained and sorted in pairs, one healthy donor with one patient per experiment.

The High Capacity cDNA Reverse Transcription Kit was used to reverse transcribe all of the isolated RNA, meaning that expressed TCRB transcripts were what got sequenced. Naive, central memory and regulatory T cell samples underwent deep immunoSEQ sequencing, averaging around 3.6 million total reads per sample. Sorted cells were lysed in RLT buffer, and RNA was extracted using DNase-treated RNeasy Micro or Mini kits according to cell number. To prevent cross-contamination, each cell subset was processed individually, whereas patient and healthy donor samples were processed jointly. Using the immunoSEQ multiplex PCR, TCRB sequences were amplified from cDNA into 87-bp fragments spanning the CDR3 region. The amplicons were sequenced using the Illumina HiSeq platform. Per the authors' processing: PCR bias was computationally corrected using synthetic template baselines, reads within Hamming distance 2 were collapsed, and singletons that could not be merged were discarded. Reads were aligned to IMGT to assign V, D and J genes, CDR3 length, and insertions or deletions at six rearrangement sites. Within each subset, clonotype counts were normalized to sorted cell number, after which true diversity and Gini coefficients were computed with the tcR R package. Repertoire sharing was quantified using the overlap coefficient calculated on TCRB nucleotide sequences. TCRdb stores this immuneACCESS table with in-frame sequences only. Part of the clones is absent; in the studies checked, under half of the shortfall reflects unresolved V genes, and no reason is known for the rest. D and trimming come from the DNA, and the V and J calls and clone size come from that table. Present in this sample are roughly 350,000 clones, over 8.5% of which were seen just once. The top ten hold about 0.6% of the sample.

The sample taken for sequencing was central memory CD4+ T cells from blood. The receptor was isolated from a man aged 25-40 years with type 1 diabetes. The chain joins TRBV9 to TRBJ2-1, with TRBD2 tentatively as D gene (5 bases match). The CDR3 reads as follows: CASSVGGSGWNEQFF. Here is the DNA: TGTGCCAGCAGCGTAGGTGGGAGTGGGTGGAATGAGCAGTTCTTC. With all but the CDR3 taken from the reference TRBV9 and TRBJ2-1 genes, the full variable domain is: DSGVTQTPKHLITATGQRVTLRCSPRSGDLSVYWYQQSLDQGLQFLIQYYNGEERAKGNILERFSAQQFPDLHSELNLSSLELGDSALYFCASSVGGSGWNEQFFGPGTRLTVL.